The source of this T cell receptor (beta chain) is a study of shared clonotypes between healthy human individuals (dated by TCRdb to about 2020). Looking at the study overall: The cohort comprised two women and three men aged 18 to 49 years. For each donor, CD4 naive and CD4 memory were each run on three plates, CD8 naive on two plates, and CD8 memory on one plate. To estimate repertoire size and how much clonotype sharing occurs between individuals, the study deeply sequenced the blood TCR repertoires of roughly 5 healthy adults. To increase sequencing depth and limit assay-specific biases, different laboratories used diverse techniques to prepare libraries and sequence TCR repertoires. Each donor's leukapheresis produced roughly between roughly 0.85 and 10 billion PBMCs. Overall study outcomes, separate from this receptor: Because the study included only a small number of donors, the genetic and exposure-history diversity represented was limited. Incomplete sequencing was indicated by rarefaction of sorted-subset datasets, despite the large sequencing depth. Sharing across a few donors was observed for 4.5% to 6.5% of naive CD4, about 4% of naive CD8, about 2.3% of memory CD4, and roughly 0.4% of memory CD8 clonotypes. Naive subsets generally had larger estimated clonotype richness than memory subsets did. Sampling was restricted to blood, and TCR repertoires in tissue are likely to differ from TCR repertoires in blood. Higher generation probabilities were observed for clonotypes shared by all four sorted-subset donors than for non-shared clonotypes. Based on pairwise subsampling, the degree of clonotype sharing among donors was expected to be affected by sequencing depth.

The donors were healthy, HIV-negative adults with no recently reported acute infections or vaccinations. Every donor was a Caucasian adult living in Nashville, Tennessee, USA. CD4+ T cells were enriched by magnetic negative selection; naive cells were then positively selected on CD45RA, and the negative fraction formed the memory subset. Blood was obtained by leukapheresis, after which PBMCs were separated by Ficoll-Histopaque density gradient centrifugation and cryopreserved in liquid nitrogen vapor phase. Analytical flow cytometry was used to check the purity and quantity of each magnetically sorted T cell population. Each sorted fraction had its genomic DNA isolated and then quantified by UV absorbance on a Nanodrop 2000c. Using the deep immunoSEQ assay, multiplex PCR amplified TCR CDR3 regions from genomic DNA. Extracted genomic DNA from each cell subset was spread evenly across all wells of several immunoSEQ 96-well plates, with each plate serving as a replicate. For sorted subsets, each replicate PCR was loaded with 200 ng genomic DNA, equivalent to about 30,000 T cell genomes. Purified libraries were measured with a Qubit 3.0 fluorometer, size-checked on a Bioanalyzer 2100, and measured again with the KAPA Library Quantification kit. Every immunoSEQ 96-well plate was sequenced on a separate single-read 150-cycle Illumina NextSeq 550 flow cell. The paper's data handling went like this. Because only junctional sequences without quality scores were contained in the immunoSEQ output, filtering matching that applied to full-length reads could not be performed. To assign V/J genes and CDR3, sequences were annotated against IMGT germline references using PyIR, a Python wrapper for IgBLAST v1.9. Reads were removed for weak V/J assignments (E-value above 1e-6), missing CDR3, stop codons, out-of-frame junctions, or ambiguous translated residues. A V3J clonotype was defined by an identical inferred V gene, J gene, and CDR3 amino acid sequence. To compute the percentage overlap between repertoires, the number of shared unique clonotypes was divided by the size of the smaller repertoire. Richness of each repertoire was evaluated using RTK rarefaction, the Chao1 estimator, and Recon v2.1 estimates of unobserved clonotypes. OLGA was used to compute generation probabilities for all TCRbeta clonotypes that the gDNA method yielded from a handful of donors. The table comes from immuneACCESS by way of TCRdb, which keeps in-frame sequences with V and J called. Part of the clones is missing from these tables; in studies checked, under half for an unresolved V gene and the rest for unknown reasons. That table furnishes V, J and clone size, whereas the DNA furnished D and trimming. The sample table lists 2 million to 2.5 million clones, around 92% of them with a count of one. Clones ranked in the top ten supply approximately 0.39% of the sample.

As for this clone: Its antigen is not yet known. It has no much larger one-base neighbor in the sample; base qualities were not kept.

The sequencing input was naive CD4+ T cells from PBMCs. The intended sense of this specimen's cell subset or site label: CD45RA+ positively selected. The sequence came from a man in his late teens or twenties in good health. Some clones in this sample may be carry-over from other donors' samples.

Here the CDR3 is given as CASSLKRWNEQFF. The DNA sequence is given as TGTGCCAGCAGCCTTAAAAGGTGGAATGAGCAGTTCTTC. This sequence uses TRBV11-3 and TRBJ2-1; the D gene is unclear. The CDR3 holds 13 amino acids from the cysteine to the phenylalanine. CDR3 DNA is the only sequence kept; it has 39 bases, read in frame from the first base. The germline V gene supplies CDR1 SGHNT and CDR2 YENEEA. V is reduced by 5 bases and J by 7 bases, leaving a spacing of 12 bases between them.